Listed here are 29 T cell receptor beta chains from one sample, sequenced in a study of a mutant IDH1 vaccine in newly diagnosed glioma. These receptors have no known antigen. Assay: immunoSEQ multiplex PCR; the TCRdb copy retains only in-frame clones and omits some. The repertoire holds tens of thousands of clones, with 91% as singletons. This sample's time point: week 5, during vaccination. All doses held 300 ug of mutant IDH1 20-mer peptide, with topical imiquimod. The material was PBMCs, obtained from a glioma patient whose treatment included an IDH1 peptide vaccine. The origin of the receptors is a woman in her fifties or sixties with glioma.

The chain has TRBV2 and TRBJ2-3, with 13 nucleotides matching TRBD2. The V gene end was trimmed by 8 bases and the J gene end by 1 base; junction bases not matched to a gene: 9. This CDR3 spans 17 amino acids. Per germline, CDR1 SNHLY and CDR2 FYNNEI. CDR3 nucleotide sequence: TGTGCCAGCCCCACTAGCGGGAGGGGCGGGCGCACAGATACGCAGTATTTT. This gives the protein CASPTSGRGGRTDTQYF.

This clone showed up just once. This chain links TRBV25-1 with TRBJ2-1; 9 bases are shared with TRBD2. The CDR3 has 16 residues. The germline V gene has CDR1 MGHDK and CDR2 SYGVNS. J lost 2 bases, V lost 4 bases, and 6 bases had no gene match. The CDR3 DNA reads TGTGCCAGCAGTGTATGGAGCGGGAGGACCTACAATGAGCAGTTCTTC. Its protein is CASSVWSGRTYNEQFF. Together with reference TRBV25-1 and TRBJ2-1, the CDR3 gives the full variable domain: EADIYQTPRYLVIGTGKKITLECSQTMGHDKMYWYQQDPGMELHLIHYSYGVNSTEKGDLSSESTVSRIRTEHFPLTLESARPSHTSQYLCASSVWSGRTYNEQFFGPGTRLTVL.

The V call is TRBV11-3, the J call TRBJ2-7; 13 positions agree with TRBD2. Germline-derived CDR1 and CDR2 are SGHNT and YENEEA. The CDR3 runs 17 residues. With 5 bases clipped from V and 3 bases from J, the junction kept 10 bases outside the gene matches. CDR3: CASSPRTSGSLCYEQYF. In DNA form, the CDR3 reads TGTGCCAGCAGCCCCAGGACTAGCGGGAGCCTGTGCTACGAGCAGTACTTC.

This clone came up once. The chain joins TRBV9 to TRBJ2-1; D could derive from TRBD1 or TRBD2 (5 bases each). V was shortened by 3 bases and J by 10 bases, with 20 bases between the two germline ends. Germline assignment: CDR1 SGDLS and CDR2 YYNGEE. The CDR3 loop spans 15 amino acids. CDR3 nucleotides: TGTGCCAGCAGCGCGGCACCCGGGTCCTGGGACGAGCAGTTCTTC. Amino acids: CASSAAPGSWDEQFF.

The chain combines TRBV28 with TRBJ2-3; no clear D gene. V was cut by 6 bases and J by 7 bases, with 8 bases left in between. The length of the CDR3 is 11 residues. CDR1 is MDHEN and CDR2 is SYDVKM in the germline V gene. CDR3 sequence (DNA): TGTGCCAGCAGGGAAAGAAATACGCAGTATTTT. This translates into CASRERNTQYF.

V is TRBV29-1 and J is TRBJ1-4, with 7 bases fitting TRBD1. V lost 6 bases to trimming and J lost 0 bases; unmatched junction nucleotides: 13. The CDR3 runs to 17 residues. The germline V gene has CDR1 SQVTM and CDR2 ANQGSEA. The CDR3: CSVQETGIPATNEKLFF. The CDR3 DNA reads as TGCAGCGTCCAAGAGACAGGGATCCCTGCAACTAATGAAAAACTGTTTTTT.

The genes are TRBV28 and TRBJ2-7; 9 bases line up with TRBD1. The V gene end was trimmed by 6 bases and the J gene end by 4 bases; junction bases not matched to a gene: 13. This CDR3 region has 16 residues. Germline CDR1 is MDHEN and CDR2 is SYDVKM. The CDR3 sequence: CASSALLTGGRYEQYF. In nucleotides, the CDR3 is TGTGCCAGCAGCGCCCTACTGACAGGGGGTAGATACGAGCAGTACTTC.

This sequence joins TRBV2 and TRBJ1-6, with 7 bases aligning to TRBD1. CDR3 length: 15 residues. Germline V gene lookup returns CDR1 SNHLY and CDR2 FYNNEI. V gave up 4 bases and J gave up 9 bases; unmatched junction bases: 9. The CDR3 coding sequence is TGTGCCAGCAGTGGGACAGGAACCGGGCTTTCACCCCTCCACTTT. This gives the protein CASSGTGTGLSPLHF. The full variable domain, rest sourced from reference TRBV2 and TRBJ1-6, is EPEVTQTPSHQVTQMGQEVILRCVPISNHLYFYWYRQILGQKVEFLVSFYNNEISEKSEIFDDQFSVERPDGSNFTLKIRSTKLEDSAMYFCASSGTGTGLSPLHFGNGTRLTVT.

The chain recombines TRBV27 with TRBJ1-1, with D possibly TRBD1 on 5 matching bases. Germline CDR1 and CDR2: MNHEY and SMNVEV (reference sequence). The CDR3 sequence is 13 residues long. Trimming removed 6 bases at V and 7 bases at J, with 15 bases between. The CDR3 DNA reads TGTGCCAGCAGCCCCACAGGCGTCCGTGAAGCTTTCTTT. Protein sequence: CASSPTGVREAFF.

The V gene is TRBV19, the J gene TRBJ1-1; TRBD1 aligns across 7 bases. Germline V CDR1 and CDR2: LNHDA, SQIVND (reference sequence). V trimming: 4 bases; J trimming: 2 bases; junction bases outside the gene matches: 4. The CDR3 extends over 14 amino acids. The CDR3 sequence: CASSRRGPNTEAFF. As DNA, the CDR3 is TGTGCCAGTAGTAGGAGGGGGCCAAACACTGAAGCTTTCTTT.

This chain connects TRBV15 to TRBJ2-4; 8 bases match TRBD1. The CDR3 spans 16 residues. Germline V gives CDR1 LNHNV, CDR2 YYDKDF (reference sequence). Trimming removed 3 bases from V and 0 bases from J; junction bases left unmatched: 4. CDR3 sequence: CATSRMDRVAKNIQYF. The CDR3, as DNA: TGTGCCACCAGCAGGATGGACAGGGTAGCCAAAAACATTCAGTACTTC.

The gene calls are TRBV5-4 and TRBJ2-7; 8 positions match TRBD1. J gave up 6 bases and V 5 bases, and 10 bases lay outside the gene matches. The CDR3 has 14 amino acids. Germline V gene lookup returns CDR1 SGHNT and CDR2 YYREEE (reference sequence). CDR3 sequence reads: CASRLDRDAGEQYF. CDR3 DNA sequence: TGTGCCAGCAGACTGGACAGGGATGCAGGCGAGCAGTACTTC.

The chain combines TRBV11-1 with TRBJ2-7, with D perhaps TRBD1 (5 bases). The CDR3 length is 16 residues. Germline lookup yields CDR1 SGHAT and CDR2 FQDESV (reference sequence). V shed 0 bases and J shed 0 bases, with 12 bases lying between them. The CDR3 nucleotides are TGTGCCAGCAGCTTAGCGGACACAGCCCACTCCTACGAGCAGTACTTC. It yields the protein CASSLADTAHSYEQYF.

The chain couples TRBV2 to TRBJ2-3, with D perhaps matching TRBD2 (6 bases). The CDR3 runs 16 residues. Trimming took off 6 bases at V and 1 base at J, with 17 bases between the two ends. CDR1 is SNHLY and CDR2 is FYNNEI in the germline V gene. CDR3 sequence reads: CASRIGSGRGTDTQYF. CDR3 sequence (DNA): TGTGCCAGCAGGATCGGGAGCGGGCGTGGCACAGATACGCAGTATTTT.

This chain links TRBV18 with TRBJ2-1; 13 bases line up with TRBD2. Trimming took 0 bases from V and 12 from J; bases not matched to a gene: 5. This CDR3 comprises 15 residues. Germline V CDR1 and CDR2: KGHSH, LQKENI. The CDR3 sequence is CASSPPLGLAGPQFF. The DNA for the CDR3 is TGTGCCAGCTCACCACCGTTGGGACTAGCGGGACCGCAGTTCTTC. The whole variable domain, filled in from reference TRBV18 and TRBJ2-1, reads NAGVMQNPRHLVRRRGQEARLRCSPMKGHSHVYWYRQLPEEGLKFMVYLQKENIIDESGMPKERFSAEFPKEGPSILRIQQVVRGDSAAYFCASSPPLGLAGPQFFGPGTRLTVL.

The rearrangement links TRBV27 to TRBJ1-1, with unresolved D. Germline lookup yields CDR1 MNHEY and CDR2 SMNVEV (reference sequence). V was cut by 6 bases and J by 0 bases, with 17 bases left in between. The CDR3 extends over 16 amino acids. The CDR3 DNA reads as TGTGCCAGCAGCCTGTCAGTAGCGCCTATGAACACTGAAGCTTTCTTT. Its translation: CASSLSVAPMNTEAFF.

This CDR3 is CASRMGQLSYNEQFF. The CDR3 nucleotides read TGTGCCAGCAGAATGGGACAGCTCTCCTACAATGAGCAGTTCTTC. J is TRBJ2-1 and V is TRBV5-4; 7 positions agree with TRBD1. V shed 5 bases, J shed 0 bases, and the junction held 5 bases outside the gene matches. The CDR3 has 15 residues. The V gene's germline CDR1 is SGHNT and CDR2 YYREEE (reference sequence).

V is TRBV5-6 and J is TRBJ1-5, with D possibly being TRBD1 (5 bases). V dropped 0 bases and J dropped 0 bases, with 16 bases sitting between them. The germline gives CDR1 SGHDT, CDR2 YYEEEE. This CDR3 contains 18 residues. CDR3 coding DNA: TGTGCCAGCAGCTTGGCCGCTAGAGGGGCCTATAGCAATCAGCCCCAGCATTTT. It specifies CASSLAARGAYSNQPQHF.

V gene TRBV29-1 combines with J gene TRBJ1-2; 10 bases fit TRBD1. The germline V gene has CDR1 SQVTM and CDR2 ANQGSEA. The CDR3 has 17 amino acids. Trimming took 0 bases from V and 4 from J; bases not matched to a gene: 11. The CDR3 DNA follows: TGCAGCGTTGAAGATCGACAGGGGGCACGTCGTGTCTATGGCTACACCTTC. This gives the protein CSVEDRQGARRVYGYTF.

V gene TRBV11-2 combines with J gene TRBJ2-7; the match to TRBD1 covers 7 bases. Germline V gene data show CDR1 as SGHAT and CDR2 as FQNNGV. This CDR3 has 15 residues. V gave up 4 bases and J gave up 2 bases; unmatched junction bases: 8. CDR3 in amino acids: CASSWQERGPYEQYF. Here the CDR3 DNA reads TGTGCCAGCAGCTGGCAAGAAAGGGGGCCCTACGAGCAGTACTTC.

The rearrangement links TRBV28 to TRBJ2-4; 10 bases fit TRBD1. Germline V gives CDR1 MDHEN, CDR2 SYDVKM. This CDR3 is built from 16 residues. V lost 6 bases and J lost 5; bases outside the gene matches: 10. The CDR3 DNA reads as TGTGCCAGCAGCCCATCGACAGGGGGCTTTCAAAACATTCAGTACTTC. It is translated as CASSPSTGGFQNIQYF.

The V and J genes are TRBV13 and TRBJ1-2, with a possible D match to TRBD1 (6 bases). CDR1 and CDR2 from the germline V gene are PRHDT and FYEKMQ (reference sequence). CDR3 length equals 15 residues. Trimming took 5 bases from V and 0 from J, leaving 13 bases between them. The CDR3 sequence: CASSPQGYANYGYTF. CDR3 nucleotides: TGTGCCAGCAGCCCACAGGGTTATGCTAACTATGGCTACACCTTC. Complete variable domain (other parts from reference TRBV13 and TRBJ1-2): AAGVIQSPRHLIKEKRETATLKCYPIPRHDTVYWYQQGPGQDPQFLISFYEKMQSDKGSIPDRFSAQQFSDYHSELNMSSLELGDSALYFCASSPQGYANYGYTFGSGTRLTVV.

The genes are TRBV29-1 and TRBJ2-1; TRBD2 agrees at 8 bases. Germline CDR1 and CDR2: SQVTM and ANQGSEA. The CDR3 contains 10 residues. DNA of the CDR3: TGCACCGGGGGGGGCAATGAGCAGTTCTTC. It codes for CTGGGNEQFF.

The rearrangement joins TRBV28 to TRBJ1-4; no firm D call. The V and J ends lost 4 bases and 3 bases respectively, with 3 bases between them. This CDR3 comprises 12 residues. The V gene's germline CDR1 is MDHEN and CDR2 SYDVKM. Written as DNA, the CDR3 is TGTGCCAGCAGTTCGGCTAATGAAAAACTGTTTTTT. It translates to CASSSANEKLFF.

Only one count was recorded for this clone. This rearrangement joins TRBV5-6 to TRBJ2-5; 11 positions agree with TRBD2. The better agreement between TRBJ2-7 and the DNA end casts doubt on the J call. Germline CDR1 is SGHDT and CDR2 is YYEEEE. The CDR3 sequence is 17 residues long. In nucleotides, the CDR3 is TGTGCCAGCAGCTCAGGGACTAGCGGAGCCTTAACCTACGAGCAGTACTTC. As protein: CASSSGTSGALTYEQYF.

V and J are TRBV7-3 and TRBJ1-2; D remains unclear. This CDR3 is built from 15 residues. Germline CDR1 and CDR2: SGHTA and FQGTGA. Trimming shortened V by 5 bases and J by 1 base, and 14 bases separated the two germline ends. CDR3 loop: CASSADGSGNYGYTF. The CDR3 nucleotides are TGTGCCAGCAGCGCGGACGGTTCGGGTAACTATGGCTACACCTTC.

This sequence joins TRBV21-1 and TRBJ2-1; the DNA was not used to check the table's D call, TRBD2. TRBV21-1 is assigned pseudogene status. The CDR3 is 14 amino acids. CDR3 amino acids: CASSKVAVYNEQFF. For the CDR3, the DNA is TGTGCCAGCAGCAAAGTAGCAGTATACAATGAGCAGTTCTTC.

The J gene is TRBJ1-1, the V gene TRBV4-1, with TRBD1 matching 7 bases. The CDR3 covers 16 residues. V was clipped by 7 bases and J by 3 bases; unmatched bases: 14. Per the germline V gene, CDR1 is MGHRA and CDR2 is YSYEKL. The CDR3 nucleotides read TGCGCCAGCACCCGGGGGGGAACAGGGGTTTACACTGAAGCTTTCTTT. It specifies CASTRGGTGVYTEAFF.

J is TRBJ2-3 and V is TRBV13; possibly TRBD2 for D (6 bases). Trimming pared 2 bases from V and 2 bases from J, leaving 11 bases between. The CDR3 contains 15 residues. Looked up from germline, CDR1 is PRHDT and CDR2 is FYEKMQ (reference sequence). The CDR3 loop is CASSLRLEYTDTQYF. CDR3 nucleotide sequence: TGTGCCAGCAGCTTACGACTAGAGTACACAGATACGCAGTATTTT.